This T cell receptor beta chain was observed in a study of PD-L1 blockade in urothelial cancer. The method was immunoSEQ multiplex PCR; TCRdb's version includes in-frame clones alone and lacks a portion of them. The data hold about 63,000 clones, with roughly 79% observed a single time. Trimming stripped 1 base from V and 3 bases from J, with 9 bases between. CDR1 and CDR2 from the germline V gene are SGHTA and FQGNSA. The CDR3 is made up of 14 amino acids. Only one count was recorded for this clone. Time point here: pretreatment peripheral blood. V is TRBV7-2 and J is TRBJ2-5; D is uncertain. The source is a man aged 70-80 years with urothelial cancer. The sequencing used PBMCs, collected around atezolizumab (anti-PD-L1) treatment. CDR3 protein: CASSLVRSKETQYF. CDR3 coding DNA: TGTGCCAGCAGCTTAGTTCGCAGTAAAGAGACCCAGTACTTC.